These T cell receptor beta chains were read from a single sample in a study of T-cell memory formation after mild COVID-19. From the 5' RACE reads, TCRdb called clonotypes with MiXCR, one entry per CDR3 protein. The sample holds hundreds of thousands of distinct CDR3 sequences, 15% seen once. Sequences were obtained from PBMCs or a T cell subset sorted from them (not recorded which). The receptors were gathered from a man aged 18 to 30 who had mild COVID-19 (a few samples of this study predate the infection). Cell type and time point are not known. Each CDR3 is given with its conserved first and last residue. Each record gives: D gene, J gene, V gene, clone size, CDR3 DNA, CDR3 protein. The D gene is left open where the match is weak. Clone size, where shown, is once, few, many, or a class for clones that have expanded.

. TRBJ1-5 TRBV9 . TGTGCCAGCAGCGCCGAGGGTAGCAATCAGCCCCAGCATTTT CASSAEGSNQPQHF
. TRBJ2-5 TRBV7-2 many TGTGCCAGCAGCTTCCGAACGACTAGTAGTTGGGAGACCCAGTACTTC CASSFRTTSSWETQYF
. TRBJ2-6 TRBV7-9 . TGTGCCAGCAGCCTCGACCCGAGCTCTGGGGCCAACGTCCTGACTTTC CASSLDPSSGANVLTF
TRBD1 TRBJ2-5 TRBV6-2/TRBV6-3 . TGTGCCAGCAGTAACACAACTGAGGGGGCGGAGACCCAGTACTTC CASSNTTEGAETQYF
. TRBJ2-1 TRBV13 few TGTGCCAGCAGCGAGACAGGCTGGAGCTCCTACAATGAGCAGTTCTTC CASSETGWSSYNEQFF
. TRBJ2-2 TRBV11-3 . TGTGCCAGCAGCCATCGGGGGCGAGCGGGGAACACCGGGGAGCTGTTTTTT CASSHRGRAGNTGELFF
. TRBJ1-1 TRBV7-3 . TGTGCCAGCAGCCGCTTCGGGGCTGGGAACACTGAAGCTTTCTTT CASSRFGAGNTEAFF
. TRBJ1-1 TRBV12-3/TRBV12-4 . TGTGCCAGCAGTTGGGGGGAAGGCACTGAAGCTTTCTTT CASSWGEGTEAFF
. TRBJ2-2 TRBV6-5 few TGTGCCAGCAGTTACTCGAGGTTAGCGGCCGGGGAGCTGTTTTTT CASSYSRLAAGELFF
. TRBJ1-1 TRBV5-1 . TGCGCCAGCAGCATATACAGGTCCACGAACACTGAAGCTTTCTTT CASSIYRSTNTEAFF
. TRBJ2-6 TRBV6-5 few TGTGCCAGCAGTTACTCTGAATCTGGGGCCAACGTCCTGACTTTC CASSYSESGANVLTF
TRBD2 TRBJ2-1 TRBV12-3/TRBV12-4 . TGTGCCAGTCGTAGCGGGGGGGAGAGCTCCTACAATGAGCAGTTCTTC CASRSGGESSYNEQFF
. TRBJ1-5 TRBV12-3/TRBV12-4 . TGTGCCAGCAGTCCCCGCCATCAGCCCCAGCATTTT CASSPRHQPQHF
. TRBJ2-5 TRBV7-6 . TGTGCCAGCAGCTCGTGCGGGGAGGAGACCCAGTACTTC CASSSCGEETQYF
TRBD2 TRBJ2-6 TRBV4-2 medium-sized TGTGCCAGCAGCCAAGAAGCGGGGGCTGGGGCCAACGTCCTGACTTTC CASSQEAGAGANVLTF
. TRBJ1-5 TRBV15 . TGTGCCACCAGCCCTGGGGGTCACAATCAGCCCCAGCATTTT CATSPGGHNQPQHF
TRBD2 TRBJ2-3 TRBV20-1 . TGCAGTGCTAGAGGCAGACTAGCGAGGACCACAGATACGCAGTATTTT CSARGRLARTTDTQYF
. TRBJ1-3 TRBV7-2 many TGTGCCAGCAGCTTAGCCCCGAACACGGGAAACACCATATATTTT CASSLAPNTGNTIYF
TRBD2 TRBJ2-7 TRBV4-1 many TGCGCCAGCAGCCAAGACTGGGGGGGAAACGAGCAGTACTTC CASSQDWGGNEQYF
. TRBJ1-1 TRBV7-9 few TGTGCCAGCAGCGCGGGGACACCTGAAGCTTTCTTT CASSAGTPEAFF
. TRBJ2-3 TRBV7-2 . TGTGCCAGCAGCCTCTCATCACCGGGCCGAGATACGCAGTATTTT CASSLSSPGRDTQYF
. TRBJ2-1 TRBV5-6 . TGTGCCAGCAGCTGGGACGGTGGCAGGGGAATCGGCGATGAGCAGTTCTTC CASSWDGGRGIGDEQFF
. TRBJ1-1 TRBV6-5 few TGTGCCAGCAGTTTCTCGTCGACGGGGAACACTGAAGCTTTCTTT CASSFSSTGNTEAFF
. TRBJ2-5 TRBV28 few TGTGCCAGCAGACTGCGGTCCCAAGAGACCCAGTACTTC CASRLRSQETQYF
. TRBJ2-7 TRBV7-9 many TGTGCCAGCAGCCAGGACGGCTACGAGCAGTACTTC CASSQDGYEQYF
TRBD1 TRBJ2-5 TRBV7-2 . TGTGCCAGCAGCTCGAGACCCGGGACAGGGGGAGACCAGTACTTC CASSSRPGTGGDQYF
. TRBJ1-2 TRBV6-5 many TGTGCCAGCAGTTACTCGACAGCGGCGTGGAGCTATGGCTACACCTTC CASSYSTAAWSYGYTF
. TRBJ1-3 TRBV7-9 once TGTGCCAGCAGCCCAACCTGGTCCCCCAACCACATTTCTGGAAACACCATATATTTT CASSPTWSPNHISGNTIYF